This TCR beta chain is drawn from a study of cytomegalovirus exposure and HLA in healthy donors (dated by TCRdb to 2016 to 2017). Describing the broader study: The 500 to 800 repertoires of the first cohort and the roughly 110 validation repertoires were produced on the same platform, according to a later analysis. Besides the first cohort of 666 subjects, a separate validation cohort made up of 120 different subjects was used. The study aimed to test whether cataloging public T cell receptors could reveal signatures of past pathogen exposure. The study combined high-throughput TCR immunosequencing, statistical association of individual TCRs with disease status, and machine learning to predict cytomegalovirus infection status.

The donors belonged to the validation cohort of around 110 subjects, which was separate from the roughly 700-subject first cohort. Broad study findings and their caveats: The study gave a list of some 150 TCR beta chains associated with cytomegalovirus. Across donors, most TCR sequences were observed very rarely, whereas some public TCRs were present in many individuals. All 120 or so repertoires were used to score co-occurrence in the validation cohort in a later analysis, because that analysis had no HLA typing for the cohort. Subsequent analysis determined that TCRs grouped into clusters in the first cohort also showed a tendency toward co-occurrence across the roughly 130 validation repertoires, and 85% to 95% of cluster scores exceeded 0. It was suggested by the authors that the approach could potentially be generalized to other disease states and immunological phenotypes. Cytomegalovirus status was reported to be diagnosed by the classifier with high specificity and sensitivity in both the original and validation cohorts. In vitro tests confirmed that a few of the cytomegalovirus-associated TCR beta chains recognize cytomegalovirus antigens.

About this clone itself: Its specific antigen is unknown. No much larger clone is present one base from it, and per-base qualities are unavailable.

The library was made by the immunoSEQ multiplex PCR assay. Per the original workflow: A statistical classification framework was built to diagnose cytomegalovirus status from the catalog of TCR beta chain sequences. TCRdb stores this immuneACCESS table with in-frame sequences only. Part of the clones is absent; in the studies checked, under half of the shortfall reflects unresolved V genes, and no reason is known for the rest. V and J calls and clone size come straight from that table; D and trimming were deduced from the DNA. Here the sample has a few hundred thousand clones; 80% to 95% occur a single time. Of the sample, around 1% is held by the ten largest clones. The sample taken for sequencing was PBMCs. The TCR was taken from a woman aged 18-35 years in good health and CMV-seronegative.

In nucleotide form, the sequence is TGTGCCACCCGGCAAAGCGGGAGCACATCCTACGAGCAGTACTTC. It encodes CATRQSGSTSYEQYF. Recombination linked TRBV6-4 to TRBJ2-7; TRBD2 agrees with 8 junctional bases. Spanning cysteine to phenylalanine, the CDR3 consists of 15 amino acids. Only the CDR3 region is kept as DNA, spanning 45 bases read in frame from base 1. From the germline V gene, CDR1 is MRHNA and CDR2 is SNTAGT. V and J are trimmed by 10 bases and 1 base, and the gene matches miss 12 bases of the junction.